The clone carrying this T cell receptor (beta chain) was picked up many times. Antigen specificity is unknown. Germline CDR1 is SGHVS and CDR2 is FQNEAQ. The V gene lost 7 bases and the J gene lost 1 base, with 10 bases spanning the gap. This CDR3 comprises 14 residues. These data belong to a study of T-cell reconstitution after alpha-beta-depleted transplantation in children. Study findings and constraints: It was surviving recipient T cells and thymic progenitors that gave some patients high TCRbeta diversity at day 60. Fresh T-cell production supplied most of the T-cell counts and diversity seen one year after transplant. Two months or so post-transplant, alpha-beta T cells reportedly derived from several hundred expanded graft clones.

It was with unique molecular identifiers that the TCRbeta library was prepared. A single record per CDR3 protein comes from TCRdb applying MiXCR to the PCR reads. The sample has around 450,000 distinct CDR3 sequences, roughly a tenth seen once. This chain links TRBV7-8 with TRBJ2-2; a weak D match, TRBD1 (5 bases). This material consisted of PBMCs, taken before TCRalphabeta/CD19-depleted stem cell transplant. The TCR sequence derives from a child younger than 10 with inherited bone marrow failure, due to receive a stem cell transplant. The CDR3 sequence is CASTKGLNTGELFF. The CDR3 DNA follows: TGTGCCAGCACCAAGGGGTTGAACACCGGGGAGCTGTTTTTT.